Presented here are 5 T cell receptor beta chains from one specimen sequenced in a study of T cell clonality in common variable immunodeficiency. The antigens for these receptors are not known. Broader study findings: Reportedly, TCR beta sequences from common variable immunodeficiency showed fewer deletions and N-nucleotide insertions.

The repertoire was sequenced with immunoSEQ multiplex PCR; TCRdb's copy has only in-frame clones and lacks some. The sample has 15,000 to 20,000 clones, none seen only once. Sequenced sample: peripheral blood mononuclear cells. These receptors came from a human donor with common variable immunodeficiency.

This clone came up a few times. The sequence runs out 3 residues before the end of the CDR3; the remainder is reconstructed from the germline J gene. The gene calls are TRBV20-1 and TRBJ2-5; the D is unclear. Between the trimmed V and J ends, which lost 6 bases and 2 bases, there was a span of 10 bases. The V gene's germline CDR1 is DFQATT and CDR2 SNEGSKA (reference sequence). This CDR3 region has 12 residues. CDR3 amino acids: CSAPGPQETQYF. CDR3 DNA (partial): TGCAGTGCCCCTGGCCCTCAAGAGACC.

Worth noting for this clone: The read terminates 3 residues before the CDR3 end, so the remaining end is supplied by the germline J gene. The chain couples TRBV5-1 to TRBJ2-3; a weak D match, TRBD2 (6 bases). Germline V lookup: CDR1 SGHRS, CDR2 YFSETQ. Trimming left V 1 base short and J 2 bases short, with 17 bases between. This CDR3 has 17 amino acids. The CDR3 loop reads CASSLNGGLSFTDTQYF. The covered CDR3 bases are TGCGCCAGCAGCTTGAACGGGGGACTGTCATTCACAGATACG. The variable domain in full, with the rest retrieved from reference TRBV5-1 and TRBJ2-3, is KAGVTQTPRYLIKTRGQQVTLSCSPISGHRSVSWYQQTPGQGLQFLFEYFSETQRNKGNFPGRFSGRQFSNSRSEMNVSTLELGDSALYLCASSLNGGLSFTDTQYFGPGTRLTVL.

This clone was seen more than once but under ten times. With the read ending 3 residues before the CDR3 end, the germline J gene is used to fill in that end. V usage is TRBV7-9 and J usage is TRBJ2-5; 7 bases are shared with TRBD2. The CDR3 length is 15 residues. CDR1 SEHNR and CDR2 FQNEAQ come from the germline V gene (reference sequence). With 1 base clipped from V and 1 base from J, the junction kept 3 bases outside the gene matches. CDR3 sequence: CASSLGRGVQETQYF. The sequenced CDR3 bases are TGTGCCAGCAGCTTAGGTCGGGGGGTCCAAGAGACC.

This clone was seen ten or more times. The read terminates 3 residues before the CDR3 end, so the remaining end is supplied by the germline J gene. The V call is TRBV7-3, the J call TRBJ2-5, with a possible D match to TRBD1 (7 bases). Germline V CDR1 and CDR2: SGHTA, FQGTGA. This CDR3 contains 16 residues. V gave up 0 bases and J gave up 5 bases, with 16 bases separating them. CDR3 protein: CASSLTPTTGRETQYF. The sequenced part of the CDR3 DNA is TGTGCCAGCAGCTTAACCCCAACGACAGGGAGGGAGACC.

This clone was found many times. The read terminates 3 residues before the CDR3 end, so the remaining end is supplied by the germline J gene. The rearrangement joins TRBV7-3 to TRBJ1-1; 9 nucleotides align to TRBD1. Trimming at V came to 6 bases and at J to 1 base, leaving 3 bases not matched to a gene. Germline V gene sequence: CDR1 SGHTA, CDR2 FQGTGA. CDR3 length equals 14 residues. The sequenced CDR3 bases are TGTGCCAGCAGTTTGACAGGGGGGAACACTGAA. Protein sequence: CASSLTGGNTE. The entire CDR3 reads CASSLTGGNTEAFF.